The present T cell receptor (beta chain) was sequenced within a study of blood T cell repertoires in COVID-19. There are 16 residues in the CDR3. Germline-derived CDR1 and CDR2 are MDHEN and SYDVKM. The germline V and J ends were trimmed by 8 bases and 1 base, with 15 bases remaining between them. In the source study's methods: Using reference gene primer amplification, nucleated cell counts were estimated. Measured with immunoSEQ multiplex PCR; TCRdb has only the in-frame clones, and not every one. V, J and clone size derive from that table, while D and trimming were established from the DNA sequence. The table records fewer than 150,000 clones, around 80% of them present only once.

V gene TRBV28 combines with J gene TRBJ1-6, with D possibly matching TRBD1 (6 bases). The TCR comes from a woman aged 18-29 years who had been exposed to COVID-19. Source material: PBMCs or T cells enriched from blood (not recorded which). This chain's CDR3 is CASGRQQGSYNSPLHF. DNA for the CDR3: TGTGCCAGCGGAAGACAACAGGGTTCCTATAATTCACCCCTCCACTTT.